Listed below are T cell receptor beta chains from one sample, sequenced in a study of control samples from healthy donors and cancer patients. Generated by immunoSEQ multiplex PCR, the TCRdb table keeps only in-frame clones and is missing some. The sample records 100,000 to 150,000 clones, 93% being singletons. The sample taken for sequencing was PBMCs. Every receptor here comes from a man aged 50-60 years with head and neck cancer. CDR3s include the opening cysteine and the closing phenylalanine or tryptophan. The D gene is left open where the match is weak. Some rows mark clone size as missing; the rest say once, few, many or name a class of expanded clone.

V	size	D	J	DNA	CDR3
TRBV7-8	-	-	TRBJ2-2	TGTGCCAGCAGCTTAGGGGGAAGTAATGACGGGGAGCTGTTTTTT	CASSLGGSNDGELFF
TRBV15	-	TRBD1	TRBJ1-2	TGTGCCACCAGCAGTACGCGACAGGGAGGCCACGGCTACACCTTC	CATSSTRQGGHGYTF
TRBV30	-	-	TRBJ1-3	TGTGCCTGGAGTGTTGGATACTCTGGAAACACCATATATTTT	CAWSVGYSGNTIYF
TRBV7-9	-	-	TRBJ2-1	TGTGCCAGCAGCTTGCGTTTCGGGGATGAGCAGTTCTTC	CASSLRFGDEQFF
TRBV6-4	-	-	TRBJ2-2	TGTGCCAGCAGTGACTCTAGCGACACCGGGGAGCTGTTTTTT	CASSDSSDTGELFF
TRBV7-9	-	-	TRBJ2-1	TGTGCCAGTACCCTGTCCGGGACGGATACCTACAATGAGCAGTTCTTC	CASTLSGTDTYNEQFF
TRBV5-4	-	-	TRBJ1-2	TGTGCCAGCAGCGTCTACCGGGCAAGCTACACCTTC	CASSVYRASYTF
TRBV4-2	-	TRBD1	TRBJ2-7	TGTGCCAGCAGCCGCGGGACAGGGGATACCTACGAGCAGTACTTC	CASSRGTGDTYEQYF
TRBV24-1	-	-	TRBJ2-2	TGTGCCACGAGGGCCAGGGGAGGGGAGCTGTTTTTT	CATRARGGELFF
TRBV30	-	-	TRBJ2-7	TGTGCCTGGAGCGCGGTCGTCTACGAGCAGTACTTC	CAWSAVVYEQYF
TRBV2	-	TRBD1	TRBJ1-2	TGTGCCAGCAGTGAACAGGGACAGGGGCTGCACTATGGCTACACCTTC	CASSEQGQGLHYGYTF
TRBV7-9	-	-	TRBJ2-7	TGTGCCAGCAGCTTGGGGCAGGGCCACACCTACGAGCAGTACTTC	CASSLGQGHTYEQYF
TRBV6-2/TRBV6-3	once	TRBD1	TRBJ1-5	TGTGCCAGCAGTTCCCCAGGGGGTGGTGGCAATCAGCCCCAGCATTTT	CASSSPGGGGNQPQHF
TRBV6-2/TRBV6-3	-	TRBD1	TRBJ2-2	TGTGCCAGCAACCCGACAGGGTTCGGCGGGGAGCTGTTTTTT	CASNPTGFGGELFF
TRBV5-3	-	TRBD1	TRBJ1-2	TGTGCCAGAAGCTACTGGGGACAGCAAGAGGGGAACTATGGCTACACCTTC	CARSYWGQQEGNYGYTF
TRBV29-1	-	TRBD2	TRBJ2-7	TGCAGCGTTCGGGGGGATCGGTCCTACGAGCAGTACTTC	CSVRGDRSYEQYF
TRBV29-1	-	-	TRBJ2-5	TGCAGCGTTGAAGATGGTGGGACCCAGTACTTC	CSVEDGGTQYF
TRBV9	-	TRBD1	TRBJ1-1	TGTGCCAGCAGCGTGGGGGACAGTGGCACTGAAGCTTTCTTT	CASSVGDSGTEAFF
TRBV7-3	-	-	TRBJ2-6	TGTGCCAGCAGCTTAACTAGACACTCTGGGGCCAACGTCCTGACTTTC	CASSLTRHSGANVLTF
TRBV28	-	-	TRBJ1-5	TGTGCCAGCAAAACCTATCGTCAGCCCCAGCATTTT	CASKTYRQPQHF
TRBV6-5	-	-	TRBJ2-7	TGTGCCAGCAGTTACTGGGGGTCGGGAGAGCAGTACTTC	CASSYWGSGEQYF
TRBV5-1	-	-	TRBJ2-2	TGCGCCAGCAGCTTAATCCCAGGGTCGGGGGAGCTGTTTTTT	CASSLIPGSGELFF
TRBV6-1	-	-	TRBJ2-7	TGTGCCAGCAGTGGCAATTGGAGGGGGGTGAAGTACGAGCAGTACTTC	CASSGNWRGVKYEQYF
TRBV2	-	-	TRBJ2-3	TGTGCCAGCAGTGCGTCGGGGGCTAACACAGATACGCAGTATTTT	CASSASGANTDTQYF
TRBV7-6	once	-	TRBJ1-6	TGTGCCAGCAGCTTAGAGGTCGATGGATCACCCCTCCACTTT	CASSLEVDGSPLHF
TRBV7-9	-	-	TRBJ2-3	TGTGCCAGCAGCTTATATAGGATCCGCACAGATACGCAGTATTTT	CASSLYRIRTDTQYF
TRBV6-2/TRBV6-3	-	TRBD1	TRBJ1-2	TGTGCCAGCAGTTACCCGGACAGGCCATACTATGGCTACACCTTC	CASSYPDRPYYGYTF
TRBV6-2/TRBV6-3	-	TRBD1	TRBJ1-1	TGTGCCAGCAGTATAAGGGGGCGAGGGAACACTGAAGCTTTCTTT	CASSIRGRGNTEAFF
TRBV7-2	-	-	TRBJ2-2	TGTGCCAGCAGCCTACCAACAGTGAACACCGGGGAGCTGTTTTTT	CASSLPTVNTGELFF
TRBV28	-	TRBD1	TRBJ1-2	TGTGCCAGCAAAAAAGAGGACAGGGGGCGAGGCTACACCTTC	CASKKEDRGRGYTF
TRBV28	once	-	TRBJ2-7	TGTGCCAGCAGTTTATATACAGGGAGCGAGCAGTACTTC	CASSLYTGSEQYF
TRBV19	-	TRBD1	TRBJ2-7	TGTGCCAGTAGTATAATAGGCGGGACAGGGTCCTACGAGCAGTACTTC	CASSIIGGTGSYEQYF
TRBV25-1	-	-	TRBJ1-2	TGTGCCAGCTCGTTTGGGACACGACGGGGCTACACCTTC	CASSFGTRRGYTF
TRBV7-8	-	-	TRBJ1-1	TGTGCCAGCAGCTTACAGGGGTTGAACACTGAAGCTTTCTTT	CASSLQGLNTEAFF
TRBV5-8	-	-	TRBJ2-2	TGTGCCAGCAGCTTGATCTACGGCGGGAAGATGAACACCGGGGAGCTGTTTTTT	CASSLIYGGKMNTGELFF
TRBV3-1/TRBV3-2	once	TRBD2	TRBJ2-5	TGTGCCAGCAGCCACCGTATAGCGGGGCAAGAGACCCAGTACTTC	CASSHRIAGQETQYF
TRBV4-3	-	TRBD1	TRBJ1-2	TGCGCCAGCAGCCAAGGAGCCGGGACAGGGAATGGCTACACCTTC	CASSQGAGTGNGYTF
TRBV24-1	-	-	TRBJ2-1	TGTGCCACCAGTGATTTACGGGGGGCGAGCAATGAGCAGTTCTTC	CATSDLRGASNEQFF